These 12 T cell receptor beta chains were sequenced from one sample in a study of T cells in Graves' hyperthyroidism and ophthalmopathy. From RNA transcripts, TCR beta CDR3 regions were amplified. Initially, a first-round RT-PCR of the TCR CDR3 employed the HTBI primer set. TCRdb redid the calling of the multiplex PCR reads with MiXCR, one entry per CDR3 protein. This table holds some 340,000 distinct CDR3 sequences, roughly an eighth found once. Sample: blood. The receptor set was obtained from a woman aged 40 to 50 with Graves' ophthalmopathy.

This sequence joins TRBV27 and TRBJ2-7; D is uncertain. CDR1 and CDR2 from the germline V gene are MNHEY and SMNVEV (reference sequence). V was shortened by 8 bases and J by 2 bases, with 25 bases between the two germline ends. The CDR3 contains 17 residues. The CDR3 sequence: CASGTNSGTTRTYEQYF. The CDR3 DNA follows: TGTGCCAGCGGAACGAACAGTGGAACTACTCGTACCTACGAGCAGTACTTC.

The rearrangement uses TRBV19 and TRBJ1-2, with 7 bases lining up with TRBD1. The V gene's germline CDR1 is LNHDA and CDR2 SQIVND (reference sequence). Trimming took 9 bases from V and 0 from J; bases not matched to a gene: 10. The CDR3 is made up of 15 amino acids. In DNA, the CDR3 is TGTGCCAGCCTGGGACGAAGGGGGCCTAACTATGGCTACACCTTC. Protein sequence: CASLGRRGPNYGYTF.

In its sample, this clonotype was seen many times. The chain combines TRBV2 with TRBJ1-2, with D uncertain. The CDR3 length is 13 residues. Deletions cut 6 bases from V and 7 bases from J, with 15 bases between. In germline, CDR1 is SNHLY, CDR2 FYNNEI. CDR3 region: CASRAGSKGGYTF. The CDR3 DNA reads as TGTGCCAGCAGAGCCGGGTCCAAGGGTGGCTACACCTTC.

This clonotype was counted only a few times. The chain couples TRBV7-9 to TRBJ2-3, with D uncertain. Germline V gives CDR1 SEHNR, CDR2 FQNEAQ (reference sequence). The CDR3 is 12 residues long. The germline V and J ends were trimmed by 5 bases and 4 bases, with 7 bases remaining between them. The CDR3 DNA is TGTGCCAGCAGCACCGATCCAGATACGCAGTATTTT. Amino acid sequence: CASSTDPDTQYF.

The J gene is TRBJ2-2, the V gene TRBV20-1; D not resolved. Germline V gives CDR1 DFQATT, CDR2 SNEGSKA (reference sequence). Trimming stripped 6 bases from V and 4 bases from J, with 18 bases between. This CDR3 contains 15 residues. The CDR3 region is CSAGLGVAGTGELFF. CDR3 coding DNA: TGCAGTGCCGGCCTGGGTGTGGCAGGCACCGGGGAGCTGTTTTTT.

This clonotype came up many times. Here the CDR3 reads CAISESQGGSNEQFF. The DNA for the CDR3 is TGTGCCATCAGTGAAAGTCAGGGGGGATCCAATGAGCAGTTCTTC. This rearrangement joins TRBV10-3 to TRBJ2-1, with D maybe TRBD1 (7 bases). The CDR3 totals 15 residues. The V end was cut by 3 bases, the J end by 6 bases, with 15 bases between. CDR1 is ENHRY and CDR2 is SYGVKD in the germline V gene.

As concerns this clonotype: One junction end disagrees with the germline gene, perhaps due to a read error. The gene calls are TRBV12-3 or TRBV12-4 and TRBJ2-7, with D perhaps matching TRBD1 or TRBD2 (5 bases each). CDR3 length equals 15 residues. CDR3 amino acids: CASSPGPRTSYEQCF. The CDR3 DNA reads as TGTGCCAGCAGTCCGGGACCTCGCACCTCCTACGAGCAGTGCTTC.

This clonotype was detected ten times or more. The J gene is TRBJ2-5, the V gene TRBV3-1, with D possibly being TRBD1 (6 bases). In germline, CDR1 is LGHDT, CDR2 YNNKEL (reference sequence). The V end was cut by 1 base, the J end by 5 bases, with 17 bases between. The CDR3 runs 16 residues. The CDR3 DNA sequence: TGTGCCAGCAGCCAAGTCCTAACAGGGTTATCGGAGACCCAGTACTTC. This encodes CASSQVLTGLSETQYF.

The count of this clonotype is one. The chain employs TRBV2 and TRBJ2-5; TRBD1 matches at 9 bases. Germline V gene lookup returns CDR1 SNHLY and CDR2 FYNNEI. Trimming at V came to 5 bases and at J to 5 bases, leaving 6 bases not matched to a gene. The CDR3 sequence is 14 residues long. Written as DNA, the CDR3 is TGTGCCAGCAGTTCCACAGGGGGCGGGGAGACCCAGTACTTC. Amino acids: CASSSTGGGETQYF.

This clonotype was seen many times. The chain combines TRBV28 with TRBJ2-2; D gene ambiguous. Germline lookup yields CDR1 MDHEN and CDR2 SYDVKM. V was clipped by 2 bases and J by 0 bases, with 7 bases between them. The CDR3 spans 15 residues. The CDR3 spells CASSLGQTNTGELFF. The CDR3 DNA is TGTGCCAGCAGTTTAGGGCAGACGAACACCGGGGAGCTGTTTTTT.

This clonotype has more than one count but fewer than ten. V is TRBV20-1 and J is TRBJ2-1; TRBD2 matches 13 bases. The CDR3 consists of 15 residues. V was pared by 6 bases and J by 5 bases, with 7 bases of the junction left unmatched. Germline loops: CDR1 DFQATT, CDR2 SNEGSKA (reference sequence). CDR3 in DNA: TGCAGTGCCATGGGACTAGCGGGGAAAAACAATGAGCAGTTCTTC. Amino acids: CSAMGLAGKNNEQFF.

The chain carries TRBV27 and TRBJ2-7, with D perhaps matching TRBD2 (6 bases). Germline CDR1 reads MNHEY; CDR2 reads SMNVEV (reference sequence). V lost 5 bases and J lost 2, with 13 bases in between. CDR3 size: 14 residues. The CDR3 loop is CASSRLGGTYEQYF. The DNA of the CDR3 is TGTGCCAGCAGTCGACTAGGAGGGACCTACGAGCAGTACTTC.